This is a list of T cell receptor beta chains from one sample in a study of shared clonotypes between healthy human individuals. Measured with immunoSEQ multiplex PCR; TCRdb has only the in-frame clones, and not every one. Of 2 million to 2.5 million clones in the sample, 92% are singletons; the top ten hold 0.3% to 0.4%. The sample consisted of naive CD4+ T cells from PBMCs. The receptors come from a young man in good health. Some clones in this sample may be carry-over from other donors' samples. Each CDR3 is given with its conserved first and last residue. The order of the fields is D gene, V gene, J gene, clone size, CDR3 protein, CDR3 DNA. A D gene is named only where the DNA matches it firmly. Some rows mark clone size as missing; the rest say once, few, many or name a class of expanded clone.

d_gene: NA; v_gene: TRBV10-1; j_gene: TRBJ1-2; abundance: NA; CDR3aa: CASGISRDRFNYGYTF; CDR3nt: TGCGCCAGCGGAATATCGAGAGACAGATTTAACTATGGCTACACCTTC
d_gene: TRBD2; v_gene: TRBV19; j_gene: TRBJ2-6; abundance: NA; CDR3aa: CASGGEILRSGANVLTF; CDR3nt: TGTGCCAGTGGGGGGGAGATTCTAAGGTCTGGGGCCAACGTCCTGACTTTC
d_gene: NA; v_gene: TRBV19; j_gene: TRBJ2-7; abundance: NA; CDR3aa: CASSIRTRGYEQYF; CDR3nt: TGTGCCAGTAGTATAAGGACTCGGGGCTACGAGCAGTACTTC
d_gene: NA; v_gene: TRBV25-1; j_gene: TRBJ2-7; abundance: NA; CDR3aa: CASSESLAGQYF; CDR3nt: TGTGCCAGCAGTGAATCCCTGGCGGGGCAGTACTTC
d_gene: NA; v_gene: TRBV28; j_gene: TRBJ2-7; abundance: NA; CDR3aa: CASSPWDMVAYEQYF; CDR3nt: TGTGCCAGCAGTCCCTGGGACATGGTCGCCTACGAGCAGTACTTC
d_gene: TRBD1; v_gene: TRBV7-2; j_gene: TRBJ2-1; abundance: NA; CDR3aa: CASSLTNRPGQGHNEQFF; CDR3nt: TGTGCCAGCAGCCTCACAAATCGTCCGGGACAGGGCCACAATGAGCAGTTCTTC
d_gene: NA; v_gene: TRBV6-5; j_gene: TRBJ1-2; abundance: NA; CDR3aa: CASSRELRSPYGYTF; CDR3nt: TGTGCCAGCAGCCGGGAGCTCAGATCCCCCTATGGCTACACCTTC
d_gene: TRBD2; v_gene: TRBV7-2; j_gene: TRBJ2-7; abundance: NA; CDR3aa: CASPGQSGTSGSDEQYF; CDR3nt: TGTGCCAGCCCCGGCCAGAGCGGGACTAGCGGGAGTGACGAGCAGTACTTC
d_gene: NA; v_gene: TRBV14; j_gene: TRBJ2-7; abundance: NA; CDR3aa: CASSRSTVYEQYF; CDR3nt: TGTGCCAGCAGCCGCTCGACAGTCTACGAGCAGTACTTC
d_gene: NA; v_gene: TRBV14; j_gene: TRBJ2-7; abundance: NA; CDR3aa: CASSRNEYRGGYEQYF; CDR3nt: TGTGCCAGCAGCCGAAACGAATACAGGGGGGGGTACGAGCAGTACTTC
d_gene: TRBD1; v_gene: TRBV11-2; j_gene: TRBJ2-3; abundance: NA; CDR3aa: CASSPWTGDRRDTQYF; CDR3nt: TGTGCCAGCAGCCCTTGGACAGGGGATAGAAGAGATACGCAGTATTTT
d_gene: NA; v_gene: TRBV30; j_gene: TRBJ1-5; abundance: NA; CDR3aa: CAWSVLNSNQPQHF; CDR3nt: TGTGCCTGGAGTGTTTTGAATAGCAATCAGCCCCAGCATTTT
d_gene: TRBD1; v_gene: TRBV28; j_gene: TRBJ2-7; abundance: NA; CDR3aa: CASSEPGQGVYEQYF; CDR3nt: TGTGCCAGCAGCGAACCGGGACAGGGAGTCTACGAGCAGTACTTC
d_gene: NA; v_gene: TRBV2; j_gene: TRBJ1-2; abundance: NA; CDR3aa: CASIEAGRYNYGYTF; CDR3nt: TGTGCCAGCATCGAAGCCGGACGGTATAACTATGGCTACACCTTC
d_gene: TRBD1; v_gene: TRBV7-7; j_gene: TRBJ2-2; abundance: NA; CDR3aa: CASSPWEQGMRIGGELFF; CDR3nt: TGTGCCAGCAGCCCGTGGGAACAGGGGATGCGTATCGGTGGGGAGCTGTTTTTT
d_gene: NA; v_gene: TRBV6-5; j_gene: TRBJ1-2; abundance: once; CDR3aa: CASSYGRYTDYGYTF; CDR3nt: TGTGCCAGCAGTTACGGGCGATACACAGACTATGGCTACACCTTC
d_gene: TRBD1; v_gene: TRBV30; j_gene: TRBJ2-1; abundance: NA; CDR3aa: CAWRHPTGYNEQFF; CDR3nt: TGTGCCTGGAGACACCCGACAGGGTACAATGAGCAGTTCTTC
d_gene: NA; v_gene: TRBV9; j_gene: TRBJ1-4; abundance: once; CDR3aa: CASSTEWGTTNEKLFF; CDR3nt: TGTGCCAGCAGCACCGAGTGGGGGACAACTAATGAAAAACTGTTTTTT
d_gene: NA; v_gene: TRBV6-5; j_gene: TRBJ2-6; abundance: NA; CDR3aa: CASSYSPGANVLTF; CDR3nt: TGTGCCAGCAGTTACTCGCCTGGGGCCAACGTCCTGACTTTC
d_gene: NA; v_gene: TRBV19; j_gene: TRBJ2-5; abundance: NA; CDR3aa: CASSITGEETQYF; CDR3nt: TGTGCCAGTAGTATAACGGGAGAGGAGACCCAGTACTTC
d_gene: NA; v_gene: TRBV9; j_gene: TRBJ1-1; abundance: few; CDR3aa: CASSARPVNTEAFF; CDR3nt: TGTGCCAGCAGCGCCCGACCGGTGAACACTGAAGCTTTCTTT
d_gene: TRBD1; v_gene: TRBV2; j_gene: TRBJ2-7; abundance: NA; CDR3aa: CASSEQGAQEEQYF; CDR3nt: TGTGCCAGCAGCGAGCAGGGGGCGCAAGAGGAGCAGTACTTC
d_gene: TRBD2; v_gene: TRBV29-1; j_gene: TRBJ2-1; abundance: NA; CDR3aa: CSVWGLAGGHNEQFF; CDR3nt: TGCAGCGTGTGGGGACTAGCGGGAGGCCACAATGAGCAGTTCTTC
d_gene: TRBD1; v_gene: TRBV20-1; j_gene: TRBJ1-4; abundance: NA; CDR3aa: CSAGTGEKLFF; CDR3nt: TGCAGTGCCGGGACAGGTGAAAAACTGTTTTTT
d_gene: NA; v_gene: TRBV19; j_gene: TRBJ2-2; abundance: NA; CDR3aa: CASSMWAANTGELFF; CDR3nt: TGTGCCAGTAGTATGTGGGCAGCGAACACCGGGGAGCTGTTTTTT
d_gene: NA; v_gene: TRBV15; j_gene: TRBJ2-5; abundance: NA; CDR3aa: CATSRDEGTETQYF; CDR3nt: TGTGCCACCAGCAGAGATGAGGGAACAGAGACCCAGTACTTC
d_gene: TRBD1; v_gene: TRBV29-1; j_gene: TRBJ2-5; abundance: NA; CDR3aa: CSGRQGKETQYF; CDR3nt: TGCAGCGGAAGACAGGGTAAAGAGACCCAGTACTTC
d_gene: TRBD1; v_gene: TRBV27; j_gene: TRBJ2-1; abundance: NA; CDR3aa: CASSPGTGRGNEQFF; CDR3nt: TGTGCCAGCAGCCCCGGGACAGGGAGGGGCAATGAGCAGTTCTTC
d_gene: TRBD2; v_gene: TRBV7-9; j_gene: TRBJ2-5; abundance: NA; CDR3aa: CASSTGGGETQYF; CDR3nt: TGTGCCAGCAGCACGGGGGGGGGCGAGACCCAGTACTTC
d_gene: TRBD1; v_gene: TRBV28; j_gene: TRBJ1-5; abundance: NA; CDR3aa: CASSTRTGSSNQPQHF; CDR3nt: TGTGCCAGCAGTACCCGGACAGGGTCAAGCAATCAGCCCCAGCATTTT
d_gene: NA; v_gene: TRBV7-2; j_gene: TRBJ1-1; abundance: few; CDR3aa: CASSLVFRAEAFF; CDR3nt: TGTGCCAGCAGCTTAGTTTTCAGGGCTGAAGCTTTCTTT